This entry describes one T cell receptor beta chain. The record originates from a study of cytotoxic CD8 clonotypes in ibrutinib-treated CLL. Method: immunoSEQ multiplex PCR; TCRdb's copy keeps in-frame clones and lacks some. The repertoire holds 75,000 to 80,000 clones, over 65% seen once, with about 38% in the top ten. The CDR3 totals 15 residues. V lost 4 bases and J lost 1, with 14 bases in between. Germline V lookup: CDR1 SGDLS, CDR2 YYNGEE. The sample in question was PBMCs, obtained after 24 months of ibrutinib treatment. The clonotype comes from a human donor with chronic lymphocytic leukemia. V usage is TRBV9 and J usage is TRBJ2-5; D not resolved. DNA of the CDR3: TGTGCCAGCAGCATCTTCGGTTGGGGCCAAGAGACCCAGTACTTC. It encodes CASSIFGWGQETQYF. Full variable domain (remainder filled in from reference TRBV9 and TRBJ2-5): DSGVTQTPKHLITATGQRVTLRCSPRSGDLSVYWYQQSLDQGLQFLIQYYNGEERAKGNILERFSAQQFPDLHSELNLSSLELGDSALYFCASSIFGWGQETQYFGPGTRLLVL.